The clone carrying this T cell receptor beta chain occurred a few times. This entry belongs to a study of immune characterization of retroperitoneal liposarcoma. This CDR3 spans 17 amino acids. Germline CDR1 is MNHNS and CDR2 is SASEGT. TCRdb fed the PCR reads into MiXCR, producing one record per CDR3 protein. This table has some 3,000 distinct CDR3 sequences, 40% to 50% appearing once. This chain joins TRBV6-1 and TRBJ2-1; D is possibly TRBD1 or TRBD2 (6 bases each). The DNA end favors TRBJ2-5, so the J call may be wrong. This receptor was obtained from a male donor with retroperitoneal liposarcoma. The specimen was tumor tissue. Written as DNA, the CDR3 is TGTGCCAGCAGTGATAATTTGGGGGGCGCGGACCCGAAGGCCCAGTACTTC. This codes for CASSDNLGGADPKAQYF.